The text below deals with one TCR beta chain. Its antigen is not identified. This record belongs to a study of cytomegalovirus exposure and HLA in healthy donors. Vbeta (60) and Jbeta (13) primers were used in the PCR. The table came from immunoSEQ multiplex PCR; TCRdb's copy has only in-frame clones and leaves some out. The data contain roughly 220,000 clones, roughly 75% of them singletons. Study-wide results and limits: Within an earlier analysis, most TCR beta V segments proved productive either about 90% or about 30% of the time.

The CDR3 consists of 15 residues. V trimming: 5 bases; J trimming: 8 bases; junction bases outside the gene matches: 14. Germline V gene lookup returns CDR1 SGHAT and CDR2 FQNNGV. The source material was PBMCs. The J gene is TRBJ1-2, the V gene TRBV11-2; 7 bases map to TRBD1. The origin of this receptor is a young woman in good health and CMV-seronegative. The CDR3 here is CASSPPTGFKEGYTF. DNA of the CDR3: TGTGCCAGCAGCCCCCCGACAGGGTTCAAAGAAGGCTACACCTTC.